This entry lists 14 T cell receptor beta chains sequenced from one sample in a study of shared clonotypes between healthy human individuals. CD8 cells classed as naive were CD45RO-negative and positively selected for CCR7, excluding terminally differentiated effector memory CD45RA+ cells. Sequencing used immunoSEQ multiplex PCR; TCRdb keeps in-frame clones, though not all of them. The sample has millions of clones; about 95% are singletons. Sequences were obtained from naive CD8+ T cells sorted from blood. All receptors come from a man aged 18 to 30 in good health.

This chain joins TRBV27 and TRBJ2-1; D uncertain. Germline CDR1 is MNHEY and CDR2 is SMNVEV (reference sequence). CDR3 size: 16 residues. Between the trimmed V and J ends, which lost 5 bases and 0 bases, there was a span of 14 bases. CDR3 protein: CASSPETARSYNEQFF. CDR3 DNA sequence: TGTGCCAGCAGTCCAGAGACCGCCCGCTCCTACAATGAGCAGTTCTTC.

The chain recombines TRBV7-3 with TRBJ2-1, with 13 positions matching TRBD2. Trimming cost V 5 bases and J 5 bases; bases outside gene matches: 3. Germline-derived CDR1 and CDR2 are SGHTA and FQGTGA. The CDR3 covers 15 residues. As DNA, the CDR3 is TGTGCCAGCAGCCAGGGACTAGCGGGGAACAATGAGCAGTTCTTC. The encoded protein is CASSQGLAGNNEQFF. Full variable domain (missing parts from reference TRBV7-3 and TRBJ2-1): GAGVSQTPSNKVTEKGKYVELRCDPISGHTALYWYRQSLGQGPEFLIYFQGTGAADDSGLPNDRFFAVRPEGSVSTLKIQRTERGDSAVYLCASSQGLAGNNEQFFGPGTRLTVL.

With respect to this clone: The sample carries other DNA sequences with the same CDR3. The V gene is TRBV9, the J gene TRBJ2-3; no firm D call. CDR1 is SGDLS, CDR2 YYNGEE, per germline. The CDR3 length is 15 residues. The V end lost 0 bases, the J end lost 1 base, and 9 bases lay between the germline ends. The CDR3 sequence: CASSVVEGGTDTQYF. The CDR3 DNA follows: TGTGCCAGCAGCGTAGTGGAAGGCGGCACAGATACGCAGTATTTT.

Comment on this clone: Other DNA sequences in the sample encode the same CDR3. The CDR3 DNA follows: TGTGCCAGCAGCTTTTCGGGGGAGCTGTTTTTT. Residues: CASSFSGELFF. The chain couples TRBV5-6 to TRBJ2-2; D is undetermined. The CDR3 has 11 amino acids. V lost 2 bases to trimming and J lost 8 bases, with 4 bases between them. Germline V gene lookup returns CDR1 SGHDT and CDR2 YYEEEE.

This clone was observed a single time. V and J are TRBV10-1 and TRBJ2-3; the D gene could be TRBD1 or TRBD2 (6 bases each). The CDR3 runs to 14 residues. Per the germline V gene, CDR1 is WNHNN and CDR2 is SYGVQD (reference sequence). V lost 3 bases and J 3 bases, leaving 10 bases between the germline ends. CDR3 in DNA: TGCGCCAGCAGTGACGGGGGCTGGACAGATACGCAGTATTTT. Its protein is CASSDGGWTDTQYF.

This clone was counted between two and nine times. The genes are TRBV7-9 and TRBJ1-5, with 9 bases that match TRBD1. The CDR3 contains 15 residues. Germline V gene sequence: CDR1 SEHNR, CDR2 FQNEAQ (reference sequence). With 5 bases clipped from V and 6 bases from J, the junction kept 8 bases outside the gene matches. This CDR3 is CASSHGTGPSQPQHF. CDR3 sequence (DNA): TGTGCCAGCAGCCATGGGACAGGGCCCAGTCAGCCCCAGCATTTT.

This chain links TRBV7-9 with TRBJ2-5; D is possibly TRBD1 or TRBD2 (5 bases each). V was trimmed by 1 base and J by 0 bases, leaving 12 bases between them. This CDR3 has 16 residues. Germline-derived CDR1 and CDR2 are SEHNR and FQNEAQ (reference sequence). The CDR3 here is CASSLGPRENQETQYF. In DNA, the CDR3 is TGTGCCAGCAGCTTAGGTCCCAGGGAGAACCAAGAGACCCAGTACTTC.

The genes are TRBV10-3 and TRBJ2-7; the D is unclear. Germline lookup yields CDR1 ENHRY and CDR2 SYGVKD. V shed 10 bases and J shed 5 bases, with 12 bases lying between them. The CDR3 runs to 11 residues. The CDR3 is CATHRFHEQYF. The DNA for the CDR3 is TGTGCCACGCATCGGTTCCACGAGCAGTACTTC.

The chain couples TRBV27 to TRBJ1-2, with 7 bases matching TRBD1. Trimming cost V 9 bases and J 6 bases; bases outside gene matches: 10. This CDR3 contains 13 residues. CDR1 and CDR2 (germline): MNHEY, SMNVEV (reference sequence). CDR3 protein: CASSSEQGDGYTF. The CDR3, as DNA: TGTGCCAGTTCCTCGGAGCAGGGGGATGGCTACACCTTC.

The chain employs TRBV28 and TRBJ2-2; unclear D gene. CDR1 is MDHEN and CDR2 is SYDVKM in the germline V gene. The length of the CDR3 is 13 residues. V was clipped by 6 bases and J by 2 bases, with 7 bases between them. The CDR3 region is CASRGFNTGELFF. The CDR3 bases are TGTGCCAGCAGGGGGTTTAACACCGGGGAGCTGTTTTTT. The full variable domain, completed using reference TRBV28 and TRBJ2-2, is DVKVTQSSRYLVKRTGEKVFLECVQDMDHENMFWYRQDPGLGLRLIYFSYDVKMKEKGDIPEGYSVSREKKERFSLILESASTNQTSMYLCASRGFNTGELFFGEGSRLTVL.

The chain uses TRBV18 and TRBJ2-3, with unresolved D. V shed 8 bases and J shed 4 bases, with 13 bases lying between them. This CDR3 is built from 13 residues. The germline CDR1 and CDR2 sequences are KGHSH and LQKENI. This CDR3 reads CASPRPGSDTQYF. For the CDR3, the DNA is TGTGCCAGCCCCCGGCCAGGATCAGATACGCAGTATTTT.

The chain employs TRBV4-1 and TRBJ1-1; D is unresolved. V lost 4 bases to trimming and J lost 9 bases, with 12 bases between them. Germline V gives CDR1 MGHRA, CDR2 YSYEKL. The CDR3 length is 12 residues. CDR3 coding DNA: TGCGCCAGCAGCCGGGCGGCTGACCAAGCTTTCTTT. Translated: CASSRAADQAFF.

As for this clone: The sample carries other DNA sequences with the same CDR3. The chain carries TRBV18 and TRBJ2-7; TRBD2 matches 12 bases. From germline, CDR1 is KGHSH and CDR2 LQKENI. V was pared by 6 bases and J by 0 bases, with 6 bases of the junction left unmatched. The CDR3 loop spans 16 amino acids. The DNA for the CDR3 is TGTGCCAGCTCTCCGACTAGCGGGAGAGACTCCTACGAGCAGTACTTC. This translates into CASSPTSGRDSYEQYF.

V gene TRBV11-2 combines with J gene TRBJ1-4; maybe TRBD1 (6 bases). There are 17 residues in the CDR3. V was shortened by 2 bases and J by 6 bases, with 19 bases between the two germline ends. The V gene's germline CDR1 is SGHAT and CDR2 FQNNGV. The CDR3 region has the DNA TGTGCCAGCAGCTTACCCAGAAAGGGGGGAATTGATGAAAAACTGTTTTTT. Its translation is CASSLPRKGGIDEKLFF.